This TCR beta chain is from a study of blood T cells in healthy people across ages. Study background: Through template switching, about one barcoded beta molecule was captured per two T cells, as measured in model experiments.

The CDR3 has 13 amino acids. Per germline, CDR1 SGDLS and CDR2 YYNGEE. The V end was cut by 0 bases, the J end by 8 bases, with 11 bases between. This clonotype was seen repeatedly, ten times or more. Primers used in a second PCR of roughly 7 to 11 cycles were a sample-barcoded 5' primer and a J-beta primer mix. Each cDNA molecule, via a template-switch adaptor with 12 random nucleotides, was tagged. TCRdb called the 5' RACE reads again in MiXCR, with one record for every CDR3 protein. The sample yields 800,000 to 950,000 distinct CDR3 sequences, about 29% seen once. These data were also reused for a study on T cells of mothers and their children. From that study: The M1S primer of the second PCR added sample barcodes and 2-4 random nucleotides. Researchers report slightly higher, though non-significant, overlap in related mother-child pairs than in unrelated pairs.

This chain links TRBV9 with TRBJ1-2; D gene ambiguous. The sequencing input was blood. The TCR originated in a middle-aged woman in good health. CDR3 protein: CASSVEGGGGYTF. Here the CDR3 DNA reads TGTGCCAGCAGCGTAGAAGGAGGTGGAGGCTACACCTTC.